The source of this TCR beta chain is a study of blood T cell repertoires in COVID-19. Each participant's cohort was designated according to participant-reported clinical history. Per the study methods: Nucleated cell counts were estimated from reference gene primer amplification. Assay: immunoSEQ multiplex PCR; the TCRdb copy retains only in-frame clones and omits some. V and J calls and clone size are those listed in that table; D and trimming were worked out from the DNA. This sample has approximately 210,000 clones; 65% to 85% occur once, and the top ten carry about 3.2%. V shed 2 bases, J shed 2 bases, and the junction held 3 bases outside the gene matches. CDR3 length: 15 amino acids. The germline CDR1 and CDR2 sequences are MNHEY and SMNVEV (reference sequence).

This chain joins TRBV27 and TRBJ1-1, with TRBD1 matching over 9 bases. Sequencing used PBMCs or T cells enriched from blood (not recorded which). The clonotype was recovered from a woman aged 60-75 years who had recovered from COVID-19. Here the CDR3 reads CASSLVGQGNTEAFF. Here the CDR3 DNA reads TGTGCCAGCAGTTTAGTGGGACAGGGTAACACTGAAGCTTTCTTT.